The 19 T cell receptor beta chains listed next were all sequenced from one sample in a study of shared clonotypes between healthy human individuals. Data came from immunoSEQ multiplex PCR; TCRdb stores just in-frame clones and leaves some out. The top ten clones hold more than 9.5% of a sample with roughly 500,000 clones, around 85% of them seen once. Sequencing input: PBMCs. The receptors originated from a woman aged 40 to 49 in good health. Some clones in this sample may be carry-over from other donors' samples.

Note on this clone: This likely reflects a read error, since a far larger clone is one base away. The sample contains more than one DNA sequence encoding this CDR3. The chain links TRBV30 to TRBJ1-5, with D tentatively TRBD1 (5 bases). V lost 0 bases and J lost 4, with 10 bases in between. CDR1 and CDR2 from the germline V gene are GTSNPN and SVGIG (reference sequence). The CDR3 runs to 14 residues. CDR3 in amino acids: CAWSVAGGNQPQHF. Written as DNA, the CDR3 is TGTGCCTGGAGTGTCGCGGGGGGTAATCAGCCCCAGCATTTT.

J is TRBJ1-2 and V is TRBV19, with D possibly TRBD1 on 6 matching bases. Germline V gene sequence: CDR1 LNHDA, CDR2 SQIVND (reference sequence). The CDR3 has 14 residues. Trimming removed 6 bases from V and 5 bases from J, with 16 bases in between. The CDR3 DNA reads as TGTGCCAGTAGAGACGACAGGCGTGTATATGGCTACACCTTC. Translating it yields CASRDDRRVYGYTF.

V usage is TRBV10-3 and J usage is TRBJ2-2; D is undetermined. The CDR3 consists of 14 residues. Germline V CDR1 and CDR2: ENHRY, SYGVKD. Trimming pared 7 bases from V and 6 bases from J, leaving 15 bases between. The CDR3 here is CAITRGQAAGELFF. The CDR3 DNA is TGTGCCATCACCCGAGGCCAGGCCGCCGGGGAGCTGTTTTTT.

The table lists this clone with a count of one. The chain has TRBV7-6 and TRBJ2-3, with D tentatively TRBD2 (6 bases). The germline gives CDR1 SGHVS, CDR2 FNYEAQ. The CDR3 is made up of 15 amino acids. With 4 bases removed from V and 0 bases from J, the gap between germline ends came to 11 bases. CDR3 residues: CASSSPGASTDTQYF. CDR3 nucleotide sequence: TGTGCCAGCAGCTCCCCGGGAGCTAGCACAGATACGCAGTATTTT.

The J gene is TRBJ1-1, the V gene TRBV19; the D is unclear. This CDR3 region has 15 residues. In germline, CDR1 is LNHDA, CDR2 SQIVND (reference sequence). With 7 bases removed from V and 1 base from J, the gap between germline ends came to 16 bases. CDR3 in amino acids: CASKASEAKNTEAFF. CDR3 bases: TGTGCCAGTAAAGCGTCGGAGGCCAAGAACACTGAAGCTTTCTTT.

The chain is built from TRBV7-2 and TRBJ1-5; the D is unclear. CDR1 is SGHTA, CDR2 FQGNSA, per germline. The CDR3 totals 13 residues. V lost 5 bases to trimming and J lost 3 bases, with 8 bases between them. The CDR3 here is CASSPDNNQPQHF. The CDR3 nucleotides are TGTGCCAGCAGCCCAGACAACAATCAGCCCCAGCATTTT.

The chain uses TRBV4-1 and TRBJ2-7; the D gene is possibly TRBD1 (6 bases). This CDR3 spans 16 amino acids. Germline V CDR1 and CDR2: MGHRA, YSYEKL. Trimming cost V 4 bases and J 3 bases, with 19 bases left between them. CDR3 region: CASSRTTGEGIYEQYF. The DNA for the CDR3 is TGCGCCAGCAGCCGCACGACAGGAGAGGGGATCTACGAGCAGTACTTC.

The chain links TRBV6-1 to TRBJ1-5; D unclear. Deletions cut 7 bases from V and 0 bases from J, with 13 bases between. Germline CDR1 reads MNHNS; CDR2 reads SASEGT. This CDR3 has 15 residues. This CDR3 reads CASTRSTISNQPQHF. CDR3 nucleotides: TGTGCCAGCACCAGGTCGACTATTAGCAATCAGCCCCAGCATTTT.

This chain connects TRBV28 to TRBJ1-3; 7 bases are a match to TRBD1. This CDR3 contains 15 residues. Germline CDR1 MDHEN, CDR2 SYDVKM. V was pared by 8 bases and J by 0 bases, with 7 bases of the junction left unmatched. CDR3: CASQPGGSSGNTIYF. The CDR3 region has the DNA TGTGCCAGCCAACCAGGGGGAAGCTCTGGAAACACCATATATTTT.

The J gene is TRBJ2-5, the V gene TRBV30; no definite D call. The J call may be faulty, since TRBJ2-7 better matches the DNA end. The germline CDR1 and CDR2 sequences are GTSNPN and SVGIG (reference sequence). This CDR3 comprises 11 residues. CDR3 coding DNA: TGTGCCTGGAGTGTCGGGTACGAGCAGTACTTC. Translating gives CAWSVGYEQYF.

The genes are TRBV25-1 and TRBJ2-5; no clear D gene. CDR3 length: 12 residues. The V end was cut by 3 bases, the J end by 5 bases, with 7 bases between. In germline, CDR1 is MGHDK, CDR2 SYGVNS. The CDR3: CASSDFRETQYF. In DNA, the CDR3 is TGTGCCAGCAGTGATTTTCGGGAGACCCAGTACTTC.

CDR3: CASSTGSGNEQFF. The CDR3 DNA reads as TGTGCCAGCTCGACAGGGTCCGGCAATGAGCAGTTCTTC. J is TRBJ2-1 and V is TRBV18, with 7 bases fitting TRBD1. This CDR3 is built from 13 residues. Germline V lookup: CDR1 KGHSH, CDR2 LQKENI. The trim removed 6 bases at V and 6 bases at J, leaving 5 bases unmatched.

J is TRBJ2-3 and V is TRBV7-9, with D possibly matching TRBD1 (5 bases). Trimming took off 7 bases at V and 3 bases at J, with 14 bases between the two ends. Germline loops: CDR1 SEHNR, CDR2 FQNEAQ (reference sequence). The CDR3 has 14 residues. Written as DNA, the CDR3 is TGTGCCAGCACCCCGGTCCAGGGAACAGATACGCAGTATTTT. Amino acid sequence: CASTPVQGTDTQYF.

This chain links TRBV18 with TRBJ2-7, with 9 bases fitting TRBD1. J lost 5 bases, V lost 2 bases, and 7 bases had no gene match. Germline CDR1 reads KGHSH; CDR2 reads LQKENI. This CDR3 region has 15 residues. In nucleotides, the CDR3 is TGTGCCAGCTCACCAACGGGGACAGGGTCCAACGAGCAGTACTTC. It codes for CASSPTGTGSNEQYF.

About this clone itself: Given a far larger clone just one base away, this is likely a sequencing read error. The chain uses TRBV30 and TRBJ1-2; TRBD1 is a possible D gene (5 bases). In germline, CDR1 is GTSNPN, CDR2 SVGIG (reference sequence). The CDR3 length is 13 residues. V lost 0 bases to trimming and J lost 10 bases, with 15 bases between them. This CDR3 is CAWSVIGTQDYTF. The CDR3 bases are TGTGCCTGGAGTGTAATAGGGACGCAAGACTACACCTTC.

The gene calls are TRBV29-1 and TRBJ2-1, with TRBD2 as a possible D gene (5 bases). The germline V and J ends were trimmed by 3 bases and 0 bases, with 9 bases remaining between them. Germline assignment: CDR1 SQVTM and CDR2 ANQGSEA. The CDR3 consists of 14 residues. The CDR3, as DNA: TGCAGCGTTGAGGATGGGAGCTCCTACAATGAGCAGTTCTTC. Residues: CSVEDGSSYNEQFF.

This chain links TRBV2 with TRBJ1-2; 9 bases map to TRBD1. V lost 6 bases, J lost 7 bases, and 9 bases stayed unmatched. The CDR3 has 14 residues. Germline V lookup: CDR1 SNHLY, CDR2 FYNNEI. Here the CDR3 DNA reads TGTGCCAGCAGGCCAACAGGGGGCGCCTCTGGCTACACCTTC. Encoded protein: CASRPTGGASGYTF.

The chain links TRBV7-2 to TRBJ2-1; no firm D call. The CDR3 is 15 amino acids. Germline CDR1 is SGHTA and CDR2 is FQGNSA. V was pared by 3 bases and J by 4 bases, with 13 bases between. CDR3 residues: CASSFASSGYNEQFF. The DNA of the CDR3 is TGTGCCAGCAGCTTCGCTTCAAGTGGGTACAATGAGCAGTTCTTC.

The rearrangement joins TRBV9 to TRBJ2-3; D is possibly TRBD2 (6 bases). The CDR3 totals 17 residues. V was pared by 0 bases and J by 0 bases, with 14 bases between. Germline-derived CDR1 and CDR2 are SGDLS and YYNGEE. The CDR3 loop is CASSVGTGTASTDTQYF. CDR3 in DNA: TGTGCCAGCAGCGTAGGAACCGGGACTGCGAGCACAGATACGCAGTATTTT.